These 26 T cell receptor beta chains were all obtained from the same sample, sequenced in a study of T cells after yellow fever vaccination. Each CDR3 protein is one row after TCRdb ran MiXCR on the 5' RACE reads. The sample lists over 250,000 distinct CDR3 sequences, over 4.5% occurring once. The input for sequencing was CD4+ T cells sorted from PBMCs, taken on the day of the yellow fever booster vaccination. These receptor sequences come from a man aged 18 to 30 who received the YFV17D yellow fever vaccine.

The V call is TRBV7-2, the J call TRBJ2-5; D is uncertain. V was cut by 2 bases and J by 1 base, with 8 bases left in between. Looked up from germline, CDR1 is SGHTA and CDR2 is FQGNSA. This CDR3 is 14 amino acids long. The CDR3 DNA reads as TGTGCCAGCAGCTTATCCTGGTCCCAAGAGACCCAGTACTTC. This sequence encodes CASSLSWSQETQYF. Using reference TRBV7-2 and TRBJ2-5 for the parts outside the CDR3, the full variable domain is GAGVSQSPSNKVTEKGKDVELRCDPISGHTALYWYRQSLGQGLEFLIYFQGNSAPDKSGLPSDRFSAERTGGSVSTLTIQRTQQEDSAVYLCASSLSWSQETQYFGPGTRLLVL.

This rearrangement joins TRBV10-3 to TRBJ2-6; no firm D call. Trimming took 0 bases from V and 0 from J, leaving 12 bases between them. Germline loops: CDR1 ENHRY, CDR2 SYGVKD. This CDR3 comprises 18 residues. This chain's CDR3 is CAISESSSSSSGANVLTF. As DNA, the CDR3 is TGTGCCATCAGTGAGTCGAGCAGTTCAAGCTCTGGGGCCAACGTCCTGACTTTC.

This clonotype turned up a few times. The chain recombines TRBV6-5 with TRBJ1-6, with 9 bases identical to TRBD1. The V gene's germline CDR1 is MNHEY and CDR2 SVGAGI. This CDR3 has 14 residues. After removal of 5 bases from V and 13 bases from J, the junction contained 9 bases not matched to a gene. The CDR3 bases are TGTGCCAGCAGTACCGGGACAGGGCGCCTCCCCCTCCACTTT. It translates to CASSTGTGRLPLHF.

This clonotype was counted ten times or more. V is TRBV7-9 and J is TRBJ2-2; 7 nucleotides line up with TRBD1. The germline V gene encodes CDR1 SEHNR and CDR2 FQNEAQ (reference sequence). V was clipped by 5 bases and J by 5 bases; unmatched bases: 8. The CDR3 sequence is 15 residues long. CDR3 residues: CASSPLGGRTGELFF. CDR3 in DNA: TGTGCCAGCAGCCCGCTAGGGGGCAGGACCGGGGAGCTGTTTTTT.

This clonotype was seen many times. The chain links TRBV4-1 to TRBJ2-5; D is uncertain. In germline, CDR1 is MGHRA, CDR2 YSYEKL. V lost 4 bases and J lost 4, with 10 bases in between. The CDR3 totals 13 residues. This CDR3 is CASSRPPGETQYF. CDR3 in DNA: TGCGCCAGCAGCCGCCCCCCAGGAGAGACCCAGTACTTC.

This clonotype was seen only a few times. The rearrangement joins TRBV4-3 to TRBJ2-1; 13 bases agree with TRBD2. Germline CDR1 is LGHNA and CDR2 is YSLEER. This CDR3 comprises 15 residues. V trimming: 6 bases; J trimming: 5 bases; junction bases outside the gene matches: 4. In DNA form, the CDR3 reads TGCGCCAGCAGTGGACTAGCGGGGGCTCACAATGAGCAGTTCTTC. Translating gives CASSGLAGAHNEQFF.

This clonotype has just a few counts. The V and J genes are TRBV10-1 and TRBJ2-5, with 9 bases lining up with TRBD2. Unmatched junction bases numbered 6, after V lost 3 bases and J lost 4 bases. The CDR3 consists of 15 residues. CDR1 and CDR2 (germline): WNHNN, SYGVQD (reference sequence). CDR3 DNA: TGCGCCAGCAGTGAATTTAGCGGGGGTCGAGAGACCCAGTACTTC. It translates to CASSEFSGGRETQYF.

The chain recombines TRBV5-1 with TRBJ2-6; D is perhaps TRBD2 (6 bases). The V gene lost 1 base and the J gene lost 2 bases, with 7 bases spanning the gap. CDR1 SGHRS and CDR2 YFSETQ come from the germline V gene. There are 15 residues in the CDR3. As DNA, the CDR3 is TGCGCCAGCAGCTTGTCGGGGGCTGGGGCCAACGTCCTGACTTTC. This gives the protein CASSLSGAGANVLTF.

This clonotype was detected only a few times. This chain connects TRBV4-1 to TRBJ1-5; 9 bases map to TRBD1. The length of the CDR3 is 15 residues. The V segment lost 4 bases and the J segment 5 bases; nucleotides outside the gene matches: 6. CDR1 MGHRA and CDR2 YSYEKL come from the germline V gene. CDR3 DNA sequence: TGCGCCAGCAGCCGTTCCGGGGACAGGGATCAGCCCCAGCATTTT. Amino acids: CASSRSGDRDQPQHF.

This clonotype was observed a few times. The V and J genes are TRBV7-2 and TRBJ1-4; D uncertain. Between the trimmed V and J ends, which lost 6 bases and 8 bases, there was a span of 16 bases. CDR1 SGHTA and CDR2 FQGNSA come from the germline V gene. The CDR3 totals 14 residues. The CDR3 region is CASSQGRTREKLFF. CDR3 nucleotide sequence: TGTGCCAGCAGTCAAGGGAGGACGCGGGAAAAACTGTTTTTT.

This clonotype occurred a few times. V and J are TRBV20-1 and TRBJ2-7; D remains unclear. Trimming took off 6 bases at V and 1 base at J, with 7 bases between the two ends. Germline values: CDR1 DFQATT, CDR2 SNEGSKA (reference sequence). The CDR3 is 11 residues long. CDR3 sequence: CSAQSSYEQYV. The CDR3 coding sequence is TGCAGTGCCCAGAGTTCCTACGAGCAGTACGTC.

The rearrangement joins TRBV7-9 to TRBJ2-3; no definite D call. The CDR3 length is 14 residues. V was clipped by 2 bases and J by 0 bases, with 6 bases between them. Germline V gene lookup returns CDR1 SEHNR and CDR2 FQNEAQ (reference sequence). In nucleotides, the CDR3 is TGTGCCAGCAGCTTACAGTCTAGCACAGATACGCAGTATTTT. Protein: CASSLQSSTDTQYF.

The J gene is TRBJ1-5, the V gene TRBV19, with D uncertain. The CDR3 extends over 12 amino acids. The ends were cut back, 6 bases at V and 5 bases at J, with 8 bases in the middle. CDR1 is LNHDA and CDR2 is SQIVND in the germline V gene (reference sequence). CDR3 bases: TGTGCCAGTAGCCGTGGTCATCAGCCCCAGCATTTT. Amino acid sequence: CASSRGHQPQHF. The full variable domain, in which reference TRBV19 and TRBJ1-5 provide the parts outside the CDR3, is DGGITQSPKYLFRKEGQNVTLSCEQNLNHDAMYWYRQDPGQGLRLIYYSQIVNDFQKGDIAEGYSVSREKKESFPLTVTSAQKNPTAFYLCASSRGHQPQHFGDGTRLSIL.

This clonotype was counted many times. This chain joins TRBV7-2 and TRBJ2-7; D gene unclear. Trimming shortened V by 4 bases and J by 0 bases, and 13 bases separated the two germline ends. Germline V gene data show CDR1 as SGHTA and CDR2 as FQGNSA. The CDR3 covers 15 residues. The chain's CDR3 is CASSYDILSSYEQYF. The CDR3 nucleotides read TGTGCCAGCAGCTACGACATCCTGAGCTCCTACGAGCAGTACTTC.

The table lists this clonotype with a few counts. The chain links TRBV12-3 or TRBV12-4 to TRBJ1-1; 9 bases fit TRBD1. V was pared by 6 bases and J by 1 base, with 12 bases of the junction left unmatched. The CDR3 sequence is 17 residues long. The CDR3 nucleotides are TGTGCCAGCAGCTGGCGCGGGACAGGGAACTCGAACACTGAAGCTTTCTTT. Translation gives CASSWRGTGNSNTEAFF.

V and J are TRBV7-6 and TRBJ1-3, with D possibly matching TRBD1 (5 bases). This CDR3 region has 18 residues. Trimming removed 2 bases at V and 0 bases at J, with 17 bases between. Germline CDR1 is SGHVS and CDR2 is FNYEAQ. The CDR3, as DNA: TGTGCCAGCAGCTTATCCCCTCCCGCAGGGATCTCTGGAAACACCATATATTTT. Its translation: CASSLSPPAGISGNTIYF.

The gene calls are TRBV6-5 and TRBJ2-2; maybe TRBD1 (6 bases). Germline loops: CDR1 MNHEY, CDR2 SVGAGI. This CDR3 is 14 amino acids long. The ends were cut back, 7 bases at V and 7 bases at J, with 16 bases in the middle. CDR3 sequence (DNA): TGTGCCAGCACCCCCGTGGGCAGGGGCGGGGAGCTGTTTTTT. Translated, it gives CASTPVGRGGELFF.

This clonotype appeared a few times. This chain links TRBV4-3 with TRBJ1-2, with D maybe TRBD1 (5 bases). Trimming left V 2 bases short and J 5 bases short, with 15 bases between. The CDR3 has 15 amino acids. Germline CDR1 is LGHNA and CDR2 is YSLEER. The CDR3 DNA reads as TGCGCCAGCAGCCAATACCACGGGACGGCTTATGGCTACACCTTC. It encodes CASSQYHGTAYGYTF.

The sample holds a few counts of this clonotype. In DNA, the CDR3 is TGCAGCGTTGTGGGAGGGGGCTTCACTGAAGCTTTCTTT. Translating gives CSVVGGGFTEAFF. This chain connects TRBV29-1 to TRBJ1-1; 7 bases line up with TRBD1. The germline CDR1 and CDR2 sequences are SQVTM and ANQGSEA. The CDR3 length is 13 residues. The ends lost 4 bases at V and 4 bases at J; junction bases unmatched: 6.

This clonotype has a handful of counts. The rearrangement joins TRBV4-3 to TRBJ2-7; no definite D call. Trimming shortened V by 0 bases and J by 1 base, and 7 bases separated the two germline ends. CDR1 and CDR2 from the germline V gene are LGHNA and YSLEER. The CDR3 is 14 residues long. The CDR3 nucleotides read TGCGCCAGCAGCCAAGATGGGCAGTCCTACGAGCAGTACTTC. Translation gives CASSQDGQSYEQYF.

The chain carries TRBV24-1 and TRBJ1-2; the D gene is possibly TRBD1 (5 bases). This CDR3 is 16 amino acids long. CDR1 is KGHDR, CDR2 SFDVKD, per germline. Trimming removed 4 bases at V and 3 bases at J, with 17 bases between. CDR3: CATSESSGRGDYGYTF. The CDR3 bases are TGTGCCACCAGTGAATCATCAGGGAGGGGAGACTATGGCTACACCTTC.

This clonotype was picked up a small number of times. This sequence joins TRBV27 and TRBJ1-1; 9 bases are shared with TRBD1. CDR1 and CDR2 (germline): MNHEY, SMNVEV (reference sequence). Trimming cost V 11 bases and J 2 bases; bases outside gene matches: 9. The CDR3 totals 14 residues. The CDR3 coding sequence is TGTGCCGCTAAGAGGACAGGGGAAAACACTGAAGCTTTCTTT. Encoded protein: CAAKRTGENTEAFF.

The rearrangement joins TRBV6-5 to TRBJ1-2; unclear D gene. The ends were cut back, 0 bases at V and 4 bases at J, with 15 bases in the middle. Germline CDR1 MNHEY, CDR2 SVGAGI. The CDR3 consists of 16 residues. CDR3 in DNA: TGTGCCAGCAGTTACTCGAAAAGGGCAGTGGGCTATGGCTACACCTTC. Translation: CASSYSKRAVGYGYTF.

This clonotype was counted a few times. CDR3 bases: TGCAGTGCGTCGGGACAGGTGGGGCGCGAGCAGTACTTC. Translating it yields CSASGQVGREQYF. This chain joins TRBV20-1 and TRBJ2-7; the match to TRBD1 covers 8 bases. Germline V gives CDR1 DFQATT, CDR2 SNEGSKA (reference sequence). CDR3 size: 13 residues. J was trimmed by 6 bases and V by 6 bases; bases with no gene match: 10.

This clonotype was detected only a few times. The CDR3 sequence is CASSSGTGATGELFF. CDR3 sequence (DNA): TGCGCCAGCAGCTCCGGGACAGGGGCCACCGGGGAGCTGTTTTTT. The V and J genes are TRBV5-1 and TRBJ2-2, with TRBD1 matching 10 bases. Germline V CDR1 and CDR2: SGHRS, YFSETQ. V was pared by 3 bases and J by 4 bases, with 3 bases of the junction left unmatched. CDR3 length equals 15 residues.

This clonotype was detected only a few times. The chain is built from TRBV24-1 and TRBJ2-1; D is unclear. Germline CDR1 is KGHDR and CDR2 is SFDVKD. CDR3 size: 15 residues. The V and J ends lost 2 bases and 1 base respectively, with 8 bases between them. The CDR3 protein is CATSDSDGSYNEQFF. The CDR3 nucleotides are TGTGCCACCAGTGATTCTGACGGTTCCTACAATGAGCAGTTCTTC.